The 25 T cell receptor beta chains below come from one sample, sequenced in a study of spatial heterogeneity in lung cancer. Whole-study findings and limits: For expanded intratumoral alpha and beta TCRs, counts tracked tumor mutation counts.

These receptors have no identified antigens. Using its own MiXCR run on the 5' RACE reads, TCRdb lists one record per CDR3 protein. The sample consists of 20,000 to 25,000 distinct CDR3 sequences, more than 15% of them appearing once. Time point meaning: sample taken at primary tumor resection. Here the sequenced sample was lung tumor tissue, taken at surgery. Every receptor here comes from a female donor with early-stage non-small cell lung cancer.

CDR3 bases: TGTGCCAGCAGCCAGGTGTTCAATGAGCAGTTCTTC. Translated: CASSQVFNEQFF. This chain links TRBV3-1 with TRBJ2-1, with D unresolved. CDR3 length: 12 residues. Trimming pared 3 bases from V and 6 bases from J, leaving 6 bases between. Germline lookup yields CDR1 LGHDT and CDR2 YNNKEL (reference sequence).

This clonotype has at least ten counts. V usage is TRBV30 and J usage is TRBJ2-1; 9 bases map to TRBD1. V lost 5 bases and J lost 9; bases outside the gene matches: 8. CDR1 and CDR2 from the germline V gene are GTSNPN and SVGIG (reference sequence). The CDR3 runs 13 residues. The chain's CDR3 is CAWGGQGPVEQFF. Written as DNA, the CDR3 is TGTGCCTGGGGGGGACAGGGCCCTGTTGAGCAGTTCTTC.

The V gene is TRBV6-5, the J gene TRBJ2-2, with 9 bases aligning to TRBD1. The V segment lost 6 bases and the J segment 0 bases; nucleotides outside the gene matches: 11. Germline V gives CDR1 MNHEY, CDR2 SVGAGI. The CDR3 is 18 residues long. CDR3 coding DNA: TGTGCCAGCAGCTCGCTGGTCCGGACAGGGGCGAACACCGGGGAGCTGTTTTTT. It encodes CASSSLVRTGANTGELFF.

This clonotype was counted between two and nine times. The chain carries TRBV5-1 and TRBJ2-1; D gene uncertain. The CDR3 loop spans 13 amino acids. The germline V and J ends were trimmed by 3 bases and 6 bases, with 10 bases remaining between them. CDR1 is SGHRS and CDR2 is YFSETQ in the germline V gene. DNA of the CDR3: TGCGCCAGCAGCTCGACCCTTAGCAATGAGCAGTTCTTC. It yields the protein CASSSTLSNEQFF.

This clonotype was seen more than once but under ten times. The rearrangement joins TRBV7-3 to TRBJ2-2, with 11 nucleotides matching TRBD2. The CDR3 is 18 amino acids. With V trimmed by 2 bases and J by 5 bases, 10 bases remained unmatched. Germline V gives CDR1 SGHTA, CDR2 FQGTGA. The CDR3 sequence is CASSLANLAGGWTGELFF. CDR3 nucleotide sequence: TGTGCCAGCAGCTTAGCGAACCTAGCGGGAGGATGGACCGGGGAGCTGTTTTTT.

In its sample, this clonotype is medium-sized. The gene calls are TRBV23-1 and TRBJ1-1; D not resolved. TRBV23-1 is sorted into the ORF group, with uncertain function. This CDR3 is built from 13 residues. V was trimmed by 8 bases and J by 5 bases, leaving 15 bases between them. The CDR3 nucleotides read TGCGCCAGCCTAGCAGGAGGAGGGACTGAAGCTTTCTTT. Its protein is CASLAGGGTEAFF.

There are a few counts of this clonotype. The chain employs TRBV29-1 and TRBJ2-1; no definite D call. The CDR3 spans 14 residues. Trimming took off 2 bases at V and 0 bases at J, with 8 bases between the two ends. Germline-derived CDR1 and CDR2 are SQVTM and ANQGSEA. CDR3 sequence (DNA): TGCAGCGTTGAACAGGTCAGCTCCTACAATGAGCAGTTCTTC. Translation gives CSVEQVSSYNEQFF.

In this sample, this clonotype turned up a few times. The chain has TRBV15 and TRBJ2-1; TRBD1 matches at 10 bases. Looked up from germline, CDR1 is LNHNV and CDR2 is YYDKDF (reference sequence). Trimming at V came to 5 bases and at J to 8 bases, leaving 3 bases not matched to a gene. The CDR3 totals 13 residues. The CDR3 DNA is TGTGCCACCAGCCCGGACAGGGGGGATGAGCAGTTCTTC. Protein: CATSPDRGDEQFF.

This chain uses TRBV12-3 or TRBV12-4 with TRBJ2-2; 10 bases map to TRBD2. V lost 5 bases and J lost 7; bases outside the gene matches: 10. The CDR3 covers 16 residues. Here the CDR3 DNA reads TGTGCCAGCAGTCACCGAGCGGGAGGGCCTGTCGGGGAGCTGTTTTTT. This gives the protein CASSHRAGGPVGELFF.

This clonotype was detected a few times. V and J are TRBV29-1 and TRBJ2-5; 7 nucleotides line up with TRBD1. The germline CDR1 and CDR2 sequences are SQVTM and ANQGSEA. J gave up 2 bases and V 0 bases, and 3 bases lay outside the gene matches. This CDR3 region has 14 residues. As DNA, the CDR3 is TGCAGCGTTGAAGATCCCAGGGGGCAAGAGACCCAGTACTTC. Its translation is CSVEDPRGQETQYF.

The genes are TRBV7-9 and TRBJ2-3; possibly TRBD2 for D (7 bases). Germline loops: CDR1 SEHNR, CDR2 FQNEAQ (reference sequence). CDR3 size: 13 residues. The CDR3 is CASGTSSTDTQYF. The CDR3 coding sequence is TGTGCGAGCGGGACATCCAGCACAGATACGCAGTATTTT.

This clonotype was detected a few times. This chain links TRBV5-1 with TRBJ2-3, with D perhaps TRBD1 (5 bases). The V and J ends lost 1 base and 2 bases respectively, with 11 bases between them. The germline V gene has CDR1 SGHRS and CDR2 YFSETQ. The CDR3 has 15 residues. The CDR3 here is CASSLLGRSTDTQYF. In nucleotides, the CDR3 is TGCGCCAGCAGCTTGCTGGGGCGGTCCACAGATACGCAGTATTTT.

The chain couples TRBV29-1 to TRBJ2-7; D gene uncertain. This CDR3 has 13 amino acids. The germline V and J ends were trimmed by 6 bases and 2 bases, with 14 bases remaining between them. Germline CDR1 SQVTM, CDR2 ANQGSEA. CDR3 sequence reads: CSVRSHLTYEQYF. The CDR3 region has the DNA TGCAGCGTCCGGTCGCACTTAACCTACGAGCAGTACTTC.

The chain combines TRBV12-3 or TRBV12-4 with TRBJ2-5; tentative D call: TRBD1 (5 bases). The V end was cut by 6 bases, the J end by 5 bases, with 19 bases between. The CDR3 spans 15 residues. The CDR3 region has the DNA TGTGCCAGCAGAAACTTGGACATTCCCGGGGAGACCCAGTACTTC. It is translated as CASRNLDIPGETQYF.

At least ten counts were recorded for this clonotype. The genes are TRBV12-3 or TRBV12-4 and TRBJ2-1; D gene unclear. The CDR3 runs 14 residues. V lost 10 bases to trimming and J lost 2 bases, with 15 bases between them. The CDR3: CATRRLDPYNEQFF. The CDR3, as DNA: TGTGCCACCCGGCGCTTGGACCCCTACAATGAGCAGTTCTTC.

Here the CDR3 reads CASSSYSGQAGEQFF. The DNA of the CDR3 is TGTGCCAGCAGCTCCTATTCGGGGCAGGCCGGTGAGCAGTTCTTC. The chain employs TRBV7-9 and TRBJ2-1; D tentatively fits TRBD1 or TRBD2 (5 bases each). The CDR3 is 15 residues long. The V end lost 4 bases, the J end lost 9 bases, and 19 bases lay between the germline ends. Germline V gene data show CDR1 as SEHNR and CDR2 as FQNEAQ (reference sequence). Filled out from reference TRBV7-9 and TRBJ2-1, the complete variable domain reads DTGVSQNPRHKITKRGQNVTFRCDPISEHNRLYWYRQTLGQGPEFLTYFQNEAQLEKSRLLSDRFSAERPKGSFSTLEIQRTEQGDSAMYLCASSSYSGQAGEQFFGPGTRLTVL.

The sample holds many counts of this clonotype. The chain joins TRBV29-1 to TRBJ2-2, with 9 positions matching TRBD1. The CDR3 has 15 amino acids. Germline-derived CDR1 and CDR2 are SQVTM and ANQGSEA. With 7 bases clipped from V and 6 bases from J, the junction kept 12 bases outside the gene matches. The CDR3 region is CSEPTGGQRAGELFF. The DNA of the CDR3 is TGCAGCGAGCCGACAGGGGGGCAACGGGCCGGGGAGCTGTTTTTT.

Many counts were recorded for this clonotype. The chain couples TRBV20-1 to TRBJ1-4, with 10 bases matching TRBD1. CDR1 and CDR2 (germline): DFQATT, SNEGSKA (reference sequence). The length of the CDR3 is 16 residues. V gave up 6 bases and J gave up 8 bases; unmatched junction bases: 15. CDR3 region: CSAPSTGGALGEKLFF. The CDR3 DNA reads as TGCAGTGCCCCCTCGACAGGGGGCGCCTTGGGGGAAAAACTGTTTTTT.

The genes are TRBV5-1 and TRBJ2-3; D might be TRBD1 (7 bases). There are 16 residues in the CDR3. Germline V gene lookup returns CDR1 SGHRS and CDR2 YFSETQ. V shed 4 bases and J shed 6 bases, with 21 bases lying between them. Here the CDR3 reads CASSLGQSQGGDTQYF. For the CDR3, the DNA is TGCGCCAGCAGCCTGGGACAGTCCCAAGGAGGGGATACGCAGTATTTT. The full variable domain, in which reference TRBV5-1 and TRBJ2-3 provide the parts outside the CDR3, is KAGVTQTPRYLIKTRGQQVTLSCSPISGHRSVSWYQQTPGQGLQFLFEYFSETQRNKGNFPGRFSGRQFSNSRSEMNVSTLELGDSALYLCASSLGQSQGGDTQYFGPGTRLTVL.

The chain has TRBV6-1 and TRBJ2-7, with TRBD2 identical over 13 bases. Per the germline V gene, CDR1 is MNHNS and CDR2 is SASEGT. The CDR3 runs 15 residues. After removal of 7 bases from V and 6 bases from J, the junction contained 9 bases not matched to a gene. CDR3 region: CASKGLAGWWREQYF. The DNA for the CDR3 is TGTGCCAGCAAGGGACTAGCGGGGTGGTGGCGCGAGCAGTACTTC.

The chain uses TRBV5-1 and TRBJ2-7, with 7 bases lining up with TRBD1. V shed 4 bases and J 0 bases; nucleotides not matched to a gene: 7. There are 15 residues in the CDR3. CDR1 is SGHRS, CDR2 YFSETQ, per germline. The CDR3 DNA is TGCGCCAGCAGCCCCAGGGGGACAGTCTCCTACGAGCAGTACTTC. It yields the protein CASSPRGTVSYEQYF.

The V gene is TRBV10-3, the J gene TRBJ2-3; 9 nucleotides line up with TRBD2. Germline-derived CDR1 and CDR2 are ENHRY and SYGVKD. The V gene end was trimmed by 6 bases and the J gene end by 4 bases; junction bases not matched to a gene: 8. The CDR3 extends over 15 amino acids. Here the CDR3 reads CAISHSSGKADTQYF. CDR3 bases: TGTGCCATCAGCCACTCTAGCGGGAAAGCAGATACGCAGTATTTT.

This clonotype showed up many times. This chain uses TRBV9 with TRBJ2-5; no clear D. The CDR3 extends over 12 amino acids. CDR1 is SGDLS, CDR2 YYNGEE, per germline. The germline V and J ends were trimmed by 0 bases and 5 bases, with 5 bases remaining between them. Here the CDR3 reads CASSVGGETQYF. As DNA, the CDR3 is TGTGCCAGCAGCGTAGGGGGTGAGACCCAGTACTTC.

V is TRBV20-1 and J is TRBJ2-2, with 7 bases lining up with TRBD2. This CDR3 contains 14 residues. V lost 2 bases and J lost 0; bases outside the gene matches: 0. Germline lookup yields CDR1 DFQATT and CDR2 SNEGSKA (reference sequence). CDR3 DNA sequence: TGCAGTGCTAGACGGGAGGCGAACACCGGGGAGCTGTTTTTT. It specifies CSARREANTGELFF.

Ten or more counts support this clonotype. The rearrangement uses TRBV20-1 and TRBJ2-3; 9 positions match TRBD2. The V gene end was trimmed by 5 bases and the J gene end by 6 bases; junction bases not matched to a gene: 12. The CDR3 covers 15 residues. Looked up from germline, CDR1 is DFQATT and CDR2 is SNEGSKA (reference sequence). Here the CDR3 reads CSAHPTSGFSDTQYF. CDR3 nucleotides: TGCAGTGCTCACCCGACTAGCGGCTTTTCGGATACGCAGTATTTT.